Listed here are 15 T cell receptor beta chains from one sample, sequenced in a study of identical twins. From the 5' RACE reads, TCRdb called clonotypes with MiXCR, one entry per CDR3 protein. The sample includes 500,000 or so distinct CDR3 sequences, 20% to 25% of them seen just once. These data were likewise used in another study, on T cells expressing NK-cell markers.

Sequences were obtained from CD4+ T cells sorted from blood. The receptors were gathered from a woman younger than 35 in good health.

This clonotype occurred many times. J is TRBJ2-1 and V is TRBV20-1; the match to TRBD2 covers 7 bases. V shed 4 bases, J shed 9 bases, and the junction held 9 bases outside the gene matches. The CDR3 extends over 13 amino acids. Per germline, CDR1 DFQATT and CDR2 SNEGSKA (reference sequence). The CDR3 is CSATAGTTSEQFF. In DNA, the CDR3 is TGCAGTGCTACCGCCGGGACTACTAGTGAGCAGTTCTTC.

This clonotype was seen only once. The V call is TRBV20-1, the J call TRBJ2-5; D perhaps matches TRBD2 (5 bases). The CDR3 length is 12 residues. Per germline, CDR1 DFQATT and CDR2 SNEGSKA (reference sequence). CDR3 region: CGLGNVFGTQYF. The CDR3 DNA follows: TGCGGACTCGGCAATGTTTTCGGGACCCAGTACTTC.

The rearrangement links TRBV6-2 or TRBV6-3 to TRBJ2-7, with 12 bases matching TRBD2. This CDR3 region has 14 residues. Germline CDR1 reads MNHEY; CDR2 reads SVGEGT. V lost 10 bases and J lost 4; bases outside the gene matches: 8. The CDR3 bases are TGTGCCACCCGTCGGACTAGCGGGATTTACGAGCAGTACTTC. Translation gives CATRRTSGIYEQYF.

This clonotype has more than one count but fewer than ten. V and J are TRBV7-2 and TRBJ2-3; D unresolved. Per germline, CDR1 SGHTA and CDR2 FQGNSA. The CDR3 runs 14 residues. Trimming removed 5 bases at V and 1 base at J, with 10 bases between. This CDR3 reads CASSHDWGTDTQYF. CDR3 nucleotides: TGTGCCAGCAGCCACGACTGGGGCACAGATACGCAGTATTTT. Complete variable domain (other parts from reference TRBV7-2 and TRBJ2-3): GAGVSQSPSNKVTEKGKDVELRCDPISGHTALYWYRQSLGQGLEFLIYFQGNSAPDKSGLPSDRFSAERTGGSVSTLTIQRTQQEDSAVYLCASSHDWGTDTQYFGPGTRLTVL.

This clonotype is a singleton in its sample. The J gene is TRBJ2-2, the V gene TRBV15; TRBD2 aligns across 11 bases. V shed 3 bases and J 3 bases; nucleotides not matched to a gene: 0. The CDR3 sequence is 15 residues long. Germline values: CDR1 LNHNV, CDR2 YYDKDF (reference sequence). In DNA form, the CDR3 reads TGTGCCACCAGCAGGGGACTAGCGGACACCGGGGAGCTGTTTTTT. Translating it yields CATSRGLADTGELFF.

CDR3 residues: CASSSGLGTEAFF. In DNA, the CDR3 is TGTGCCAGCAGCTCGGGCCTGGGGACTGAAGCTTTCTTT. V is TRBV11-2 and J is TRBJ1-1; the D is unclear. The V gene's germline CDR1 is SGHAT and CDR2 FQNNGV. The CDR3 is 13 amino acids. V was pared by 4 bases and J by 5 bases, with 11 bases between.

This clonotype came up a few times. The chain combines TRBV29-1 with TRBJ1-1; D is unresolved. The V gene lost 3 bases and the J gene lost 0 bases, with 5 bases spanning the gap. There are 12 residues in the CDR3. Germline V lookup: CDR1 SQVTM, CDR2 ANQGSEA. CDR3 coding DNA: TGCAGCGTTGACCCCTTGAACACTGAAGCTTTCTTT. Protein sequence: CSVDPLNTEAFF. The whole variable domain, filled in from reference TRBV29-1 and TRBJ1-1, reads SAVISQKPSRDICQRGTSLTIQCQVDSQVTMMFWYRQQPGQSLTLIATANQGSEATYESGFVIDKFPISRPNLTFSTLTVSNMSPEDSSIYLCSVDPLNTEAFFGQGTRLTVV.

The CDR3 loop is CASSFGGYQETQYF. CDR3 bases: TGCGCCAGCAGCTTCGGCGGGTACCAAGAGACCCAGTACTTC. V and J are TRBV5-1 and TRBJ2-5, with D possibly TRBD2 on 5 matching bases. Germline CDR1 is SGHRS and CDR2 is YFSETQ. The CDR3 totals 14 residues. The V gene lost 2 bases and the J gene lost 0 bases, with 8 bases spanning the gap. Together with reference TRBV5-1 and TRBJ2-5, the CDR3 gives the full variable domain: KAGVTQTPRYLIKTRGQQVTLSCSPISGHRSVSWYQQTPGQGLQFLFEYFSETQRNKGNFPGRFSGRQFSNSRSEMNVSTLELGDSALYLCASSFGGYQETQYFGPGTRLLVL.

This clonotype occurred a few times. V is TRBV25-1 and J is TRBJ2-2; a possible D gene is TRBD1 (6 bases). The CDR3 is 15 residues long. In germline, CDR1 is MGHDK, CDR2 SYGVNS. V was cut by 7 bases and J by 7 bases, with 19 bases left in between. CDR3 sequence: CASTSLAGEIGELFF. CDR3 coding DNA: TGTGCCAGCACTTCGCTCGCAGGGGAGATCGGGGAGCTGTTTTTT.

V and J are TRBV29-1 and TRBJ1-2; D may be TRBD1 (6 bases). The V gene's germline CDR1 is SQVTM and CDR2 ANQGSEA. This CDR3 is 14 amino acids long. V lost 5 bases to trimming and J lost 0 bases, with 13 bases between them. The CDR3 sequence is CSVPWTEANYGYTF. The CDR3 DNA reads as TGCAGCGTTCCCTGGACAGAGGCTAACTATGGCTACACCTTC.

Only a few counts were recorded for this clonotype. This chain connects TRBV6-6 to TRBJ2-7; D call uncertain. This CDR3 spans 12 amino acids. The germline gives CDR1 MNHNY, CDR2 SVGAGI (reference sequence). With 0 bases removed from V and 6 bases from J, the gap between germline ends came to 6 bases. This CDR3 is CASSYSALEQYF. CDR3 sequence (DNA): TGTGCCAGCAGTTACTCAGCCCTCGAGCAGTACTTC.

V is TRBV27 and J is TRBJ1-2; 7 positions agree with TRBD1. The germline CDR1 and CDR2 sequences are MNHEY and SMNVEV (reference sequence). Trimming took 0 bases from V and 7 from J; bases not matched to a gene: 17. The CDR3 loop spans 18 amino acids. The CDR3 here is CASSLSMGQTHNPGGYTF. CDR3 coding DNA: TGTGCCAGCAGTTTATCGATGGGACAGACACACAATCCTGGTGGCTACACCTTC.

This clonotype was seen a few times. The V and J genes are TRBV10-3 and TRBJ2-1; 9 nucleotides agree with TRBD2. The V and J ends lost 6 bases and 8 bases, in that order; junction bases with no gene match: 2. Germline CDR1 reads ENHRY; CDR2 reads SYGVKD. This CDR3 has 12 residues. CDR3 sequence (DNA): TGTGCCATCAGGGCTAGCGGGGATGAGCAGTTCTTC. Its protein product is CAIRASGDEQFF.

This clonotype appeared many times. V usage is TRBV12-3 or TRBV12-4 and J usage is TRBJ2-2; D ambiguous. CDR3 length: 13 amino acids. The V and J ends lost 5 bases and 2 bases respectively, with 6 bases between them. CDR3: CASSPYNTGELFF. DNA of the CDR3: TGTGCCAGCAGTCCATATAACACCGGGGAGCTGTTTTTT.

The CDR3 sequence is CASSLSKGHYEQYF. The CDR3 bases are TGTGCCAGCAGCTTGTCCAAGGGGCACTACGAGCAGTACTTC. V gene TRBV5-6 combines with J gene TRBJ2-7; maybe TRBD1 (5 bases). Germline V gene sequence: CDR1 SGHDT, CDR2 YYEEEE. Trimming removed 1 base from V and 3 bases from J, with 11 bases in between. This CDR3 comprises 14 residues.